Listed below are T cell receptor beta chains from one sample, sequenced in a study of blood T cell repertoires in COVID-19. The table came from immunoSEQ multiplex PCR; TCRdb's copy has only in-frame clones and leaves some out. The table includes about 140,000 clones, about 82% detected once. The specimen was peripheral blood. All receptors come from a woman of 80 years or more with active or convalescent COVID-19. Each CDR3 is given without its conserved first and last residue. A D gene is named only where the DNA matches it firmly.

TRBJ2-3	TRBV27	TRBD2	ATRLAGGSTDTQY
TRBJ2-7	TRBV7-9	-	ASSFSGPLFSYEQY
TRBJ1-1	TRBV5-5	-	ASSLNSNTEAF
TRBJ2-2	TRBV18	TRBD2	ASSPPAAGRTGELF
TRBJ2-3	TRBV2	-	ASSEFFPTGRESTDTQY
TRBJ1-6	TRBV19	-	ASSSFGGLTPLH
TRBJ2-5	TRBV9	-	ASSPQASWQETQY
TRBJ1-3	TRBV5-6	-	ASSFTGVSGNTIY
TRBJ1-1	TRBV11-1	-	ASSLIGGRSEAF
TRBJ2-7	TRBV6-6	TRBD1	ASRNKPGQGKGEQY
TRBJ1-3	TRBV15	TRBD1	ATSRENRDRLKQGNTIY
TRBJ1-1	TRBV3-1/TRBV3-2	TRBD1	ASSPGQGGKAEAF
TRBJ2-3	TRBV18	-	ASSPPMPGTDTQY
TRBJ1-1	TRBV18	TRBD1	ASSLGTGSTEAF